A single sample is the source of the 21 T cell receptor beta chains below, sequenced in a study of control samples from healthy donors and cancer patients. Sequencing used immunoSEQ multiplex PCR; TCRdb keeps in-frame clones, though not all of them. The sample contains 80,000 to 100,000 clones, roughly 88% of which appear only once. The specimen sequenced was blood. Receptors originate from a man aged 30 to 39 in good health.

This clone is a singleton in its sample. This CDR3 is CASSDLTGSLMPQHF. The CDR3 nucleotides are TGTGCCAGCAGTGACTTGACAGGGAGTTTAATGCCCCAGCATTTT. The chain is built from TRBV2 and TRBJ1-5; 7 bases agree with TRBD1. V lost 3 bases, J lost 9 bases, and 11 bases stayed unmatched. This CDR3 has 15 residues. CDR1 SNHLY and CDR2 FYNNEI come from the germline V gene. Supplemented by reference TRBV2 and TRBJ1-5, the full variable domain reads EPEVTQTPSHQVTQMGQEVILRCVPISNHLYFYWYRQILGQKVEFLVSFYNNEISEKSEIFDDQFSVERPDGSNFTLKIRSTKLEDSAMYFCASSDLTGSLMPQHFGDGTRLSIL.

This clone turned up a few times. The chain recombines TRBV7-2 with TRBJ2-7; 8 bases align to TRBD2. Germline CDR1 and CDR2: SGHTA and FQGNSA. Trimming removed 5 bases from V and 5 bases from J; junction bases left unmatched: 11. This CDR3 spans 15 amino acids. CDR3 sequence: CASSRRGGWVDEQYF. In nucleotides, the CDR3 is TGTGCCAGCAGCCGCCGGGGGGGATGGGTAGACGAGCAGTACTTC.

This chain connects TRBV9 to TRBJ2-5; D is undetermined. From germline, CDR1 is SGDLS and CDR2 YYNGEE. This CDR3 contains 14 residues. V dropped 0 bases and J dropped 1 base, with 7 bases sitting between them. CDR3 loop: CASSVGRIQETQYF. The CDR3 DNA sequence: TGTGCCAGCAGCGTAGGCAGGATCCAAGAGACCCAGTACTTC. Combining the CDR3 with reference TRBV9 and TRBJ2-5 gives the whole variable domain DSGVTQTPKHLITATGQRVTLRCSPRSGDLSVYWYQQSLDQGLQFLIQYYNGEERAKGNILERFSAQQFPDLHSELNLSSLELGDSALYFCASSVGRIQETQYFGPGTRLLVL.

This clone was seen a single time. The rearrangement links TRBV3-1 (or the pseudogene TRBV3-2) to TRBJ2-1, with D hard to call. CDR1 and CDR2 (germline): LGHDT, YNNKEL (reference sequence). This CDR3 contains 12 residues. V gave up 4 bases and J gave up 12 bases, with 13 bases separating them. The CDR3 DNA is TGTGCCAGCAGCCCACCAAATAACGGGCAGTTCTTC. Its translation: CASSPPNNGQFF.

The CDR3 sequence is CASSPRDRVKSYSNQPQHF. DNA of the CDR3: TGTGCCAGCAGTCCACGGGACAGGGTGAAATCTTATAGCAATCAGCCCCAGCATTTT. The chain uses TRBV28 and TRBJ1-5; TRBD1 matches at 9 bases. Losses at the gene ends were 5 bases for V and 0 bases for J; bases not matched to a gene: 14. Germline lookup yields CDR1 MDHEN and CDR2 SYDVKM. This CDR3 spans 19 amino acids. The whole variable domain, remainder taken from reference TRBV28 and TRBJ1-5, is DVKVTQSSRYLVKRTGEKVFLECVQDMDHENMFWYRQDPGLGLRLIYFSYDVKMKEKGDIPEGYSVSREKKERFSLILESASTNQTSMYLCASSPRDRVKSYSNQPQHFGDGTRLSIL.

CDR3 sequence (DNA): TGTGCCAGCGGACAGGCGACCTACAATGAGCAGTTCTTC. This codes for CASGQATYNEQFF. The chain uses TRBV19 and TRBJ2-1, with 7 positions matching TRBD1. Per germline, CDR1 LNHDA and CDR2 SQIVND (reference sequence). J was trimmed by 2 bases and V by 9 bases; bases with no gene match: 4. The CDR3 runs 13 residues.

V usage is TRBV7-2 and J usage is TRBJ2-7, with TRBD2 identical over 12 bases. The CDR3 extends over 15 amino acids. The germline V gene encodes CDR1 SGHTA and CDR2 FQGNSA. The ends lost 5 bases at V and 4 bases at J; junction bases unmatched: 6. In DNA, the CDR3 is TGTGCCAGCAGCCAACTAGCGGGAGGAATGTACGAGCAGTACTTC. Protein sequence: CASSQLAGGMYEQYF.

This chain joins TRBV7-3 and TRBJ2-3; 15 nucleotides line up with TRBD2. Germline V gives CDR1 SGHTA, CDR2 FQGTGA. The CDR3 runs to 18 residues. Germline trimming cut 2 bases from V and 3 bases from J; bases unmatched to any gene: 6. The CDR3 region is CASSLHVGTSGRTDTQYF. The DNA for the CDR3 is TGTGCCAGCAGCTTACACGTCGGGACTAGCGGGAGGACAGATACGCAGTATTTT.

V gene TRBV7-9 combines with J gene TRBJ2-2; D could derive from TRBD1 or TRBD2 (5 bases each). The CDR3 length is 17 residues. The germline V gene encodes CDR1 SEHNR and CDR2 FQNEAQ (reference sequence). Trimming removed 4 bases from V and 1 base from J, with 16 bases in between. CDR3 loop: CASSSPGGRVNTGELFF. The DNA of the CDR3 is TGTGCCAGCAGCTCCCCTGGGGGACGGGTGAACACCGGGGAGCTGTTTTTT.

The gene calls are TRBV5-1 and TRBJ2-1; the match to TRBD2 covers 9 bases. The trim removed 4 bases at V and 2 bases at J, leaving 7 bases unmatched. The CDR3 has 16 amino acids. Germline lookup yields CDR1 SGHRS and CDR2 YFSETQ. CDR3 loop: CASSPQTSGTYNEQFF. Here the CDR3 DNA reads TGCGCCAGCAGCCCACAGACTAGCGGAACCTACAATGAGCAGTTCTTC.

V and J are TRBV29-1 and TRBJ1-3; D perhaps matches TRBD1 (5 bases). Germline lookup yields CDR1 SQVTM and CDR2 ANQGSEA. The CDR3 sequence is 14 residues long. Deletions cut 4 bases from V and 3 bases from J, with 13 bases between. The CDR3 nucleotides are TGCAGCGTTGTCGGGGGATTATATGGAAACACCATATATTTT. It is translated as CSVVGGLYGNTIYF.

CDR3 in amino acids: CASSLRLAGGGTYNEQFF. The DNA of the CDR3 is TGTGCCAGCAGCTTACGACTAGCGGGAGGGGGGACCTACAATGAGCAGTTCTTC. The rearrangement uses TRBV7-3 and TRBJ2-1, with 14 bases identical to TRBD2. Germline CDR1 reads SGHTA; CDR2 reads FQGTGA. With 2 bases clipped from V and 2 bases from J, the junction kept 5 bases outside the gene matches. The CDR3 extends over 18 amino acids.

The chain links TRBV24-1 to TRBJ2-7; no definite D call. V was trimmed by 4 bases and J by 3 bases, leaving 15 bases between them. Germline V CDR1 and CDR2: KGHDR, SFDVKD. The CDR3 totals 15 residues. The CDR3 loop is CATSDAQAHGYEQYF. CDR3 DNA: TGTGCCACCAGTGACGCCCAAGCACACGGCTACGAGCAGTACTTC.

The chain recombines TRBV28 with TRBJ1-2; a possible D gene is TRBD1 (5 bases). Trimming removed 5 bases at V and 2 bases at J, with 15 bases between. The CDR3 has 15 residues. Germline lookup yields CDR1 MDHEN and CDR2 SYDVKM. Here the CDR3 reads CASSPGTAWNYGYTF. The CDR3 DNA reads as TGTGCCAGCAGTCCCGGGACCGCCTGGAACTATGGCTACACCTTC.

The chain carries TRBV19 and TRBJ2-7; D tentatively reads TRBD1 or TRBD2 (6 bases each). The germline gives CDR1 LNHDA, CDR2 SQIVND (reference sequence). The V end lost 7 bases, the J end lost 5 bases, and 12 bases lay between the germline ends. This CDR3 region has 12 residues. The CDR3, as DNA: TGTGCCAGTATGTTGGGGGGCGACGAGCAGTACTTC. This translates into CASMLGGDEQYF.

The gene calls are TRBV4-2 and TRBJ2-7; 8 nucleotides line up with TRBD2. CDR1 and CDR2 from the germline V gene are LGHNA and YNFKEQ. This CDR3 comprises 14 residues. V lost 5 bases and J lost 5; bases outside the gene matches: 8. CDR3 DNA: TGTGCCAGCAGCACGGCGGGAGGCGGCAACGAGCAGTACTTC. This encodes CASSTAGGGNEQYF.

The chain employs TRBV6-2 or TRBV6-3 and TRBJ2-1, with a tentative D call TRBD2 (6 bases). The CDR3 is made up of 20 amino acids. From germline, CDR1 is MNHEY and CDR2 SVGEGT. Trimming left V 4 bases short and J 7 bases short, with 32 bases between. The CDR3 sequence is CASSSWPGASARLGRNEQFF. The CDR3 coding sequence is TGTGCCAGCAGTTCTTGGCCCGGGGCTAGCGCCCGGTTAGGGAGGAATGAGCAGTTCTTC.

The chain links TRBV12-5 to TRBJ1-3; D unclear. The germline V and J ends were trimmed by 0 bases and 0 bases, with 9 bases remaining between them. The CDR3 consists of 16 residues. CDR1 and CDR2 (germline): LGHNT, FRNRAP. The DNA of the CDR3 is TGTGCTAGTGGTTTGGTAACAAGGAGCTCTGGAAACACCATATATTTT. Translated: CASGLVTRSSGNTIYF.

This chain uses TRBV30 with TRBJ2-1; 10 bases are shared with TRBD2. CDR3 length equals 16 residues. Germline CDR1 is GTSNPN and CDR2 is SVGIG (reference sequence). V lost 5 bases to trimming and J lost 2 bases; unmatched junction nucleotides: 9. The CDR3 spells CAWSEQLAGPYNEQFF. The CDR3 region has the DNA TGTGCCTGGTCCGAGCAACTAGCGGGACCCTACAATGAGCAGTTCTTC. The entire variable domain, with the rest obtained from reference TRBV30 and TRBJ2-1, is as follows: SQTIHQWPATLVQPVGSPLSLECTVEGTSNPNLYWYRQAAGRGLQLLFYSVGIGQISSEVPQNLSASRPQDRQFILSSKKLLLSDSGFYLCAWSEQLAGPYNEQFFGPGTRLTVL.

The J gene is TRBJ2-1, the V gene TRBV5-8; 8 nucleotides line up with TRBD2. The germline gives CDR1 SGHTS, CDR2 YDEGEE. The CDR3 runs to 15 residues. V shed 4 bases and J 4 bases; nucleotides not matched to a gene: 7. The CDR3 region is CASSLSGALYNEQFF. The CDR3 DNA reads TGTGCCAGCAGCCTTAGCGGGGCCCTTTACAATGAGCAGTTCTTC. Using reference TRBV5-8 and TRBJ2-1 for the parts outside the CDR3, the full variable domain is EAGVTQSPTHLIKTRGQQATLRCSPISGHTSVYWYQQALGLGLQFLLWYDEGEERNRGNFPPRFSGRQFPNYSSELNVNALELEDSALYLCASSLSGALYNEQFFGPGTRLTVL.

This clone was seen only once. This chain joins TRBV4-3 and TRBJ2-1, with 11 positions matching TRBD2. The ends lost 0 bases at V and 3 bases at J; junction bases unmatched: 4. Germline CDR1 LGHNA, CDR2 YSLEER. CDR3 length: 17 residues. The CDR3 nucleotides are TGCGCCAGCAGCCAAGATTTTGGGACTAGCGGCTACAATGAGCAGTTCTTC. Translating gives CASSQDFGTSGYNEQFF.